The 9 T cell receptor beta chains in this list originate from one sample, sequenced in a study of cytotoxic CD8 clonotypes in ibrutinib-treated CLL. TCRdb's copy holds only in-frame clones and misses some; the assay was immunoSEQ multiplex PCR. The sample yields about 140,000 clones, 65% to 85% seen once. Material: PBMCs, obtained after 36 months of ibrutinib treatment. These receptors were obtained from a human donor with chronic lymphocytic leukemia.

The V and J genes are TRBV2 and TRBJ1-5; D is unclear. Trimming left V 4 bases short and J 7 bases short, with 14 bases between. The CDR3 length is 14 residues. Germline V gene sequence: CDR1 SNHLY, CDR2 FYNNEI. The CDR3 region has the DNA TGTGCCAGCAGTGGGACGGGGAGGGAACAGCCCCAGCATTTT. Translation: CASSGTGREQPQHF.

The chain links TRBV15 to TRBJ2-1; D gene uncertain. Germline V lookup: CDR1 LNHNV, CDR2 YYDKDF (reference sequence). The CDR3 contains 14 residues. Trimming cost V 0 bases and J 9 bases, with 12 bases left between them. The CDR3 region is CATSRDRVGGEQFF. The DNA of the CDR3 is TGTGCCACCAGCAGAGATCGGGTGGGCGGTGAGCAGTTCTTC.

The chain is built from TRBV4-1 and TRBJ1-1; D possibly corresponds to TRBD1 (5 bases). This CDR3 is built from 15 residues. The V and J ends lost 4 bases and 2 bases respectively, with 14 bases between them. Per the germline V gene, CDR1 is MGHRA and CDR2 is YSYEKL. In DNA form, the CDR3 reads TGCGCCAGCAGCCCAAAGGGCGGACACAACACTGAAGCTTTCTTT. This codes for CASSPKGGHNTEAFF.

This clone showed up just once. This sequence joins TRBV28 and TRBJ2-5; D might be TRBD1 or TRBD2, each matching 6 bases. Germline V gives CDR1 MDHEN, CDR2 SYDVKM. The V end was cut by 5 bases, the J end by 5 bases, with 18 bases between. The CDR3 runs 15 residues. CDR3 DNA sequence: TGTGCCAGCAGTGTCTTCCGGGGGCTTCGGGAGACCCAGTACTTC. Translated: CASSVFRGLRETQYF.

The rearrangement uses TRBV5-6 and TRBJ1-2, with unresolved D. Per the germline V gene, CDR1 is SGHDT and CDR2 is YYEEEE. V dropped 4 bases and J dropped 4 bases, with 17 bases sitting between them. The CDR3 spans 15 residues. The CDR3 spells CASSDRNGPTYGYTF. CDR3 sequence (DNA): TGTGCCAGCAGCGATCGGAACGGGCCTACCTATGGCTACACCTTC.

The chain combines TRBV21-1 with TRBJ1-5; TRBD1 is taken as the D call from the table, unchecked against the DNA. TRBV21-1 is a listed pseudogene. The CDR3 has 17 amino acids. The CDR3 DNA is TGTGCCAGCAGCTCGCGCGGGACAGATGATAGCAATCAGCCCCAGCATTTT. Its protein is CASSSRGTDDSNQPQHF.

The chain couples TRBV7-9 to TRBJ2-7; D might be TRBD2 (6 bases). V was shortened by 5 bases and J by 0 bases, with 14 bases between the two germline ends. The length of the CDR3 is 15 residues. Germline CDR1 is SEHNR and CDR2 is FQNEAQ (reference sequence). The CDR3 reads CASSSGPHGSYEQYF. Written as DNA, the CDR3 is TGTGCCAGCAGCAGCGGGCCGCACGGCTCCTACGAGCAGTACTTC.

This clone was seen a single time. This sequence joins TRBV7-6 and TRBJ2-5; D not resolved. CDR3 length: 17 residues. Per the germline V gene, CDR1 is SGHVS and CDR2 is FNYEAQ. Between the trimmed V and J ends, which lost 6 bases and 2 bases, there was a span of 22 bases. Here the CDR3 reads CASRHRWGSWGQETQYF. CDR3 DNA sequence: TGTGCCAGCAGACATAGATGGGGATCATGGGGTCAAGAGACCCAGTACTTC. The full variable domain, completed using reference TRBV7-6 and TRBJ2-5, is GAGVSQSPRYKVTKRGQDVALRCDPISGHVSLYWYRQALGQGPEFLTYFNYEAQQDKSGLPNDRFSAERPEGSISTLTIQRTEQRDSAMYRCASRHRWGSWGQETQYFGPGTRLLVL.

This chain's CDR3 is CASSVGQYNEQFF. The CDR3 DNA sequence: TGTGCCAGCAGTGTGGGACAGTACAATGAGCAGTTCTTC. The V and J genes are TRBV6-4 and TRBJ2-1; 7 nucleotides match TRBD1. Germline CDR1 is MRHNA and CDR2 is SNTAGT. The CDR3 has 13 residues. V lost 4 bases and J lost 4; bases outside the gene matches: 1.